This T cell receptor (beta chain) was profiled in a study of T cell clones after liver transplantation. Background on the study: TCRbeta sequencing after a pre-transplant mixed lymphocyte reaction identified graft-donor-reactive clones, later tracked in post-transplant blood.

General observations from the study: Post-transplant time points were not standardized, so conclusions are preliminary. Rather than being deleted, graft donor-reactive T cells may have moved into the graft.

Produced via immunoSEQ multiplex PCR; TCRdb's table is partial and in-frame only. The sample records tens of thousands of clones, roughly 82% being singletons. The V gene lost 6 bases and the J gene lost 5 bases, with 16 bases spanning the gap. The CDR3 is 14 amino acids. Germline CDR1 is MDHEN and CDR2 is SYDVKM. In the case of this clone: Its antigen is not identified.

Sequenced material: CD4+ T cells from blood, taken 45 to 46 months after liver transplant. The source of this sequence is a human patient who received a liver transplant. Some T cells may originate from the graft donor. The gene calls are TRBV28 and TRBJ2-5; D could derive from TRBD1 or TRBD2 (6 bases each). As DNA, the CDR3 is TGTGCCAGCAGCCTCGGGGGCGGGGTGGAGACCCAGTACTTC. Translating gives CASSLGGGVETQYF.